These T cell receptor beta chains were read from a single sample in a study of shared clonotypes between healthy human individuals. Using immunoSEQ multiplex PCR, the repertoire was profiled, and TCRdb retains in-frame clones only, with some absent. Of roughly 1,100,000 clones in the sample, around four fifths are singletons; the top ten hold about 1.4%. Sequenced: memory CD4+ T cells sorted from blood. Every receptor here comes from a man aged 18 to 30 in good health. The CDR3 runs from the conserved cysteine through the conserved F or W. Fields, in order: V gene, D gene, clone size, J gene, CDR3 protein, CDR3 DNA. D genes are given only for firm matches. Clone size is not always given. Where it is, it says once, few, many or a class for expanded clones.

>TRBV4-3|-|-|TRBJ2-2
CASSQWLAGSGELFF
TGCGCCAGCAGCCAATGGCTAGCAGGAAGTGGGGAGCTGTTTTTT
>TRBV19|-|-|TRBJ2-2
CASSNSGLTGELFF
TGTGCCAGTAGTAATAGTGGGCTCACCGGGGAGCTGTTTTTT
>TRBV5-1|-|-|TRBJ2-7
CASSLAWGSEQYF
TGCGCCAGCAGCTTGGCATGGGGGAGCGAGCAGTACTTC
>TRBV4-3|-|many|TRBJ1-1
CASSQDGDTEAFF
TGCGCCAGCAGTCAGGACGGGGACACTGAAGCTTTCTTT
>TRBV5-1|-|-|TRBJ2-5
CASSVAKETQYF
TGCGCCAGCAGCGTGGCTAAAGAGACCCAGTACTTC
>TRBV18|TRBD2|-|TRBJ2-7
CASSPGLAYDEQYF
TGTGCCAGCTCACCGGGACTAGCTTACGACGAGCAGTACTTC
>TRBV11-2|TRBD2|-|TRBJ2-3
CASSWASGSGRPTQYF
TGTGCCAGCAGCTGGGCGAGTGGTAGCGGGAGGCCAACGCAGTATTTT
>TRBV5-4|TRBD2|-|TRBJ2-2
CASSLSGAPKLFF
TGTGCCAGCAGCTTGAGCGGGGCTCCCAAGCTGTTTTTT
>TRBV9|-|-|TRBJ2-3
CASSVEGTDTQYF
TGTGCCAGCAGCGTCGAAGGCACAGATACGCAGTATTTT
>TRBV10-3|-|-|TRBJ2-2
CAITTNTGELFF
TGTGCCATCACGACTAACACCGGGGAGCTGTTTTTT
>TRBV7-2|TRBD1|-|TRBJ1-6
CASSLGDRALSPLHF
TGTGCCAGCAGCTTAGGTGACAGGGCCCTTTCACCCCTCCACTTT
>TRBV6-6|TRBD1|-|TRBJ1-1
CASVKGTGSRSEAFF
TGTGCCAGCGTTAAGGGGACAGGGTCTCGCTCTGAAGCTTTCTTT
>TRBV5-1|-|-|TRBJ1-6
CASSLGRVESPLHF
TGCGCCAGCAGCTTGGGCAGGGTAGAGTCACCCCTCCACTTT
>TRBV7-9|TRBD1|-|TRBJ2-3
CASSLRQGFADTQYF
TGTGCCAGCAGCTTACGACAGGGGTTTGCAGATACGCAGTATTTT
>TRBV5-1|-|once|TRBJ2-7
CASSFDRKASYEQYF
TGCGCCAGCAGCTTTGACAGGAAAGCGTCCTACGAGCAGTACTTC
>TRBV4-1|TRBD2|few|TRBJ2-3
CASSQGERGGTDTQYF
TGCGCCAGCAGCCAAGGGGAGCGGGGGGGCACAGATACGCAGTATTTT
>TRBV5-4|TRBD2|-|TRBJ2-5
CASSSRGGQETQYF
TGTGCCAGCAGCTCTCGGGGGGGCCAAGAGACCCAGTACTTC
>TRBV21-1|-|-|TRBJ2-7
CASSKGGDRGSPPHEQYF
TGTGCCAGCAGCAAAGGTGGGGACAGGGGATCCCCCCCCCACGAGCAGTACTTC
>TRBV6-4|-|-|TRBJ2-3
CASSPGMTSVGDTQYF
TGTGCCAGCAGCCCCGGGATGACTTCCGTGGGGGATACGCAGTATTTT
>TRBV30|-|many|TRBJ1-2
CAWNLDRSNYGYTF
TGTGCCTGGAACCTAGACAGATCTAACTATGGCTACACCTTC
>TRBV5-1|TRBD1|-|TRBJ1-5
CASSLDGQVGNQPQHF
TGCGCCAGCAGCTTAGACGGACAGGTGGGCAATCAGCCCCAGCATTTT
>TRBV6-5|-|-|TRBJ2-7
CASSSRLVVGEQYF
TGTGCCAGCAGTTCCCGCCTAGTGGTCGGCGAGCAGTACTTC
>TRBV9|-|-|TRBJ1-1
CASSPSSRSTEAFF
TGTGCCAGCAGCCCCTCCAGTCGGAGCACTGAAGCTTTCTTT
>TRBV6-6|TRBD1|-|TRBJ2-7
CASRTGGDKYEQYF
TGTGCCAGCAGGACAGGGGGCGACAAGTACGAGCAGTACTTC
>TRBV18|TRBD2|-|TRBJ2-3
CASSTVAGRADTQYF
TGTGCCAGCTCAACCGTCGCCGGGAGGGCAGATACGCAGTATTTT
>TRBV5-1|-|-|TRBJ1-5
CASSLGQDGGNQPQHF
TGCGCCAGCAGCTTGGGACAGGACGGGGGCAATCAGCCCCAGCATTTT
>TRBV5-1|-|-|TRBJ2-7
CASSPRQDTTYEQYF
TGCGCCAGCTCACCCCGACAGGACACTACCTACGAGCAGTACTTC